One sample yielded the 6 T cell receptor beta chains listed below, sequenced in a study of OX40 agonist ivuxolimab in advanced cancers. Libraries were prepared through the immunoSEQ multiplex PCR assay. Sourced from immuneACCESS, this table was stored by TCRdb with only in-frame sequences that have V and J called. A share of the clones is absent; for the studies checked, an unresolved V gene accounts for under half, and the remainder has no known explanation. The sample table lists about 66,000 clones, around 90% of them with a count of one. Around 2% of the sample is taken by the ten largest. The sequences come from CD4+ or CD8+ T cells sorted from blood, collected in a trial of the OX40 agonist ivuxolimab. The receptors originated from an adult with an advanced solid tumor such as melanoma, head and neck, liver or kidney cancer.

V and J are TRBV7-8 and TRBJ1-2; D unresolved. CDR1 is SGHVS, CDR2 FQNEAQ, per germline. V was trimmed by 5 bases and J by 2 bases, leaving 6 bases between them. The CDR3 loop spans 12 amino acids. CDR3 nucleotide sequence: TGTGCCAGCAGCGGATCCAACTATGGCTACACCTTC. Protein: CASSGSNYGYTF.

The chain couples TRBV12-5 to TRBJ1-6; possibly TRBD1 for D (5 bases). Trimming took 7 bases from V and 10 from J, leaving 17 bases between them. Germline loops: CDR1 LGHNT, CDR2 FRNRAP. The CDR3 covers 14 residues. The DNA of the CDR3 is TGTGCTAGTGCCGAGGGGCAGGGAGGGTCACCCCTCCACTTT. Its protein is CASAEGQGGSPLHF. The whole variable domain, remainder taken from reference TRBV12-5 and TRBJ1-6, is DARVTQTPRHKVTEMGQEVTMRCQPILGHNTVFWYRQTMMQGLELLAYFRNRAPLDDSGMPKDRFSAEMPDATLATLKIQPSEPRDSAVYFCASAEGQGGSPLHFGNGTRLTVT.

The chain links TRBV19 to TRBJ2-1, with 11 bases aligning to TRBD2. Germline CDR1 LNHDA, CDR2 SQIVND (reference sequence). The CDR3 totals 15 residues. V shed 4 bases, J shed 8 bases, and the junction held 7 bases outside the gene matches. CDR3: CASSTTSGVRDEQFF. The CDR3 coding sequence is TGTGCCAGTAGTACGACTAGCGGGGTAAGGGATGAGCAGTTCTTC.

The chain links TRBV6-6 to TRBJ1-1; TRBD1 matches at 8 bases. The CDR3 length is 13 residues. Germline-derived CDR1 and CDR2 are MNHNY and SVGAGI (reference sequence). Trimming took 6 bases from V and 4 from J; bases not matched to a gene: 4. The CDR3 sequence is CASSKQGGTEAFF. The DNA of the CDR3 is TGTGCCAGCAGCAAACAGGGGGGCACTGAAGCTTTCTTT.

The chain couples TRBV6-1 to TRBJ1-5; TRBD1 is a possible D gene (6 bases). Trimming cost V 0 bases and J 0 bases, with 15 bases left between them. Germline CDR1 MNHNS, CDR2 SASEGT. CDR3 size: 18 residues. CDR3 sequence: CASSEASRGVISNQPQHF. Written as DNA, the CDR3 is TGTGCCAGCAGTGAAGCCAGCAGGGGAGTAATTAGCAATCAGCCCCAGCATTTT.

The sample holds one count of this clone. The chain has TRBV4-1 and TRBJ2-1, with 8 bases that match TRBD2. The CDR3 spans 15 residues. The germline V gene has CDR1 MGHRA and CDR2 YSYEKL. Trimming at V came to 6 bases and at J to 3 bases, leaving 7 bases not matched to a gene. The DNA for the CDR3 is TGCGCCAGCAGTTGGGGAGCGGGGGTCTACAATGAGCAGTTCTTC. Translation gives CASSWGAGVYNEQFF.